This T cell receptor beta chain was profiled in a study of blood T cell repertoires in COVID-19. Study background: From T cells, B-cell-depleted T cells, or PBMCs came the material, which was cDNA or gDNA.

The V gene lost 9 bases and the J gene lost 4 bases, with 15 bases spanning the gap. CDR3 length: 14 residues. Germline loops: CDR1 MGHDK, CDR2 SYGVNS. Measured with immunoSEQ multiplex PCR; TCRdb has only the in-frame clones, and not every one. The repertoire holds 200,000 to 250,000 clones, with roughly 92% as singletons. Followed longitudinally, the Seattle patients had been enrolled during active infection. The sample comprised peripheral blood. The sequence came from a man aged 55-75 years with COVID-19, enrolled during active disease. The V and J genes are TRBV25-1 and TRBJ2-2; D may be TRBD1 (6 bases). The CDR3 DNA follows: TGTGCCAGTCTCACAGGGTCTGGCACCGGGGAGCTGTTTTTT. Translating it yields CASLTGSGTGELFF.